This T cell receptor beta chain was obtained from a study of shared clonotypes between healthy human individuals. Findings of the study overall: In contrast to clonotypes shared by all four donors, non-shared clonotypes had lower generation probabilities.

Naive CD8 cells were CD45RO-negative, positively selected for CCR7, excluding terminally differentiated effector memory CD45RA+ cells. Comment on this clone: The antigen is not known.

Germline V CDR1 and CDR2: MNHEY, SMNVEV (reference sequence). This CDR3 comprises 14 residues. The V end was cut by 2 bases, the J end by 4 bases, with 11 bases between. Several immunoSEQ plates received, in even portions, the genomic DNA of each subset. Method: immunoSEQ multiplex PCR; TCRdb's copy keeps in-frame clones and lacks some. This table holds under 850,000 clones, around 93% found once. This chain links TRBV27 with TRBJ1-1; D call uncertain. The sample taken for sequencing was naive CD8+ T cells sorted from blood. The sequence derives from a man between 25 and 39 years old in good health. In nucleotides, the CDR3 is TGTGCCAGCAGTTTACGCCCCAAGGGCACTGAAGCTTTCTTT. Protein: CASSLRPKGTEAFF.